Listed below are T cell receptor beta chains from one sample, sequenced in a study of cytomegalovirus exposure and HLA in healthy donors. Clones were read by immunoSEQ multiplex PCR, and TCRdb kept only the in-frame ones, dropping some. The sample carries 90,000 to 130,000 clones, 88% recorded once. Sequenced material: PBMCs. These receptor sequences come from a woman in her 30s in good health and CMV-seropositive. Each CDR3 is given without its conserved first and last residue. Each record gives: clone size, CDR3 length, V gene, J gene, CDR3 protein. Size is omitted from some rows. Given values are once, few, many or a class for expanded clones.

>-|13|TRBV7-8|TRBJ1-4
ASSPRRATNEKLF
>-|13|TRBV19|TRBJ1-2
ASSPHRDRGLGYT
>-|13|TRBV4-3|TRBJ2-6
ASSQEGAGANVLT
>-|15|TRBV2|TRBJ1-5
ASSEEARRGWYQPQH
>-|13|TRBV2|TRBJ2-2
ASRRTGGLGGELF
>-|14|TRBV9|TRBJ2-1
ASSTQQGSSYNEQF
>-|12|TRBV5-1|TRBJ2-7
ASSELGDIYEQY
>-|13|TRBV5-6|TRBJ2-7
ASSLPGGSSYEQY
>-|13|TRBV4-1|TRBJ1-1
ASSQAARGAIEAF
>few|11|TRBV7-3|TRBJ1-6
ASSTHSTGPLH
>-|12|TRBV4-2|TRBJ2-5
ASSPGEFQETQY
>-|13|TRBV5-1|TRBJ2-7
ASSPDDRGIYEQY
>-|13|TRBV6-1|TRBJ2-1
ASSKPGLADNEQF
>-|13|TRBV6-5|TRBJ2-3
ASSLAGGSTDTQY
>-|12|TRBV7-2|TRBJ2-6
ATGGASGANVLT
>-|12|TRBV19|TRBJ1-3
ASSIRTFGNTIY